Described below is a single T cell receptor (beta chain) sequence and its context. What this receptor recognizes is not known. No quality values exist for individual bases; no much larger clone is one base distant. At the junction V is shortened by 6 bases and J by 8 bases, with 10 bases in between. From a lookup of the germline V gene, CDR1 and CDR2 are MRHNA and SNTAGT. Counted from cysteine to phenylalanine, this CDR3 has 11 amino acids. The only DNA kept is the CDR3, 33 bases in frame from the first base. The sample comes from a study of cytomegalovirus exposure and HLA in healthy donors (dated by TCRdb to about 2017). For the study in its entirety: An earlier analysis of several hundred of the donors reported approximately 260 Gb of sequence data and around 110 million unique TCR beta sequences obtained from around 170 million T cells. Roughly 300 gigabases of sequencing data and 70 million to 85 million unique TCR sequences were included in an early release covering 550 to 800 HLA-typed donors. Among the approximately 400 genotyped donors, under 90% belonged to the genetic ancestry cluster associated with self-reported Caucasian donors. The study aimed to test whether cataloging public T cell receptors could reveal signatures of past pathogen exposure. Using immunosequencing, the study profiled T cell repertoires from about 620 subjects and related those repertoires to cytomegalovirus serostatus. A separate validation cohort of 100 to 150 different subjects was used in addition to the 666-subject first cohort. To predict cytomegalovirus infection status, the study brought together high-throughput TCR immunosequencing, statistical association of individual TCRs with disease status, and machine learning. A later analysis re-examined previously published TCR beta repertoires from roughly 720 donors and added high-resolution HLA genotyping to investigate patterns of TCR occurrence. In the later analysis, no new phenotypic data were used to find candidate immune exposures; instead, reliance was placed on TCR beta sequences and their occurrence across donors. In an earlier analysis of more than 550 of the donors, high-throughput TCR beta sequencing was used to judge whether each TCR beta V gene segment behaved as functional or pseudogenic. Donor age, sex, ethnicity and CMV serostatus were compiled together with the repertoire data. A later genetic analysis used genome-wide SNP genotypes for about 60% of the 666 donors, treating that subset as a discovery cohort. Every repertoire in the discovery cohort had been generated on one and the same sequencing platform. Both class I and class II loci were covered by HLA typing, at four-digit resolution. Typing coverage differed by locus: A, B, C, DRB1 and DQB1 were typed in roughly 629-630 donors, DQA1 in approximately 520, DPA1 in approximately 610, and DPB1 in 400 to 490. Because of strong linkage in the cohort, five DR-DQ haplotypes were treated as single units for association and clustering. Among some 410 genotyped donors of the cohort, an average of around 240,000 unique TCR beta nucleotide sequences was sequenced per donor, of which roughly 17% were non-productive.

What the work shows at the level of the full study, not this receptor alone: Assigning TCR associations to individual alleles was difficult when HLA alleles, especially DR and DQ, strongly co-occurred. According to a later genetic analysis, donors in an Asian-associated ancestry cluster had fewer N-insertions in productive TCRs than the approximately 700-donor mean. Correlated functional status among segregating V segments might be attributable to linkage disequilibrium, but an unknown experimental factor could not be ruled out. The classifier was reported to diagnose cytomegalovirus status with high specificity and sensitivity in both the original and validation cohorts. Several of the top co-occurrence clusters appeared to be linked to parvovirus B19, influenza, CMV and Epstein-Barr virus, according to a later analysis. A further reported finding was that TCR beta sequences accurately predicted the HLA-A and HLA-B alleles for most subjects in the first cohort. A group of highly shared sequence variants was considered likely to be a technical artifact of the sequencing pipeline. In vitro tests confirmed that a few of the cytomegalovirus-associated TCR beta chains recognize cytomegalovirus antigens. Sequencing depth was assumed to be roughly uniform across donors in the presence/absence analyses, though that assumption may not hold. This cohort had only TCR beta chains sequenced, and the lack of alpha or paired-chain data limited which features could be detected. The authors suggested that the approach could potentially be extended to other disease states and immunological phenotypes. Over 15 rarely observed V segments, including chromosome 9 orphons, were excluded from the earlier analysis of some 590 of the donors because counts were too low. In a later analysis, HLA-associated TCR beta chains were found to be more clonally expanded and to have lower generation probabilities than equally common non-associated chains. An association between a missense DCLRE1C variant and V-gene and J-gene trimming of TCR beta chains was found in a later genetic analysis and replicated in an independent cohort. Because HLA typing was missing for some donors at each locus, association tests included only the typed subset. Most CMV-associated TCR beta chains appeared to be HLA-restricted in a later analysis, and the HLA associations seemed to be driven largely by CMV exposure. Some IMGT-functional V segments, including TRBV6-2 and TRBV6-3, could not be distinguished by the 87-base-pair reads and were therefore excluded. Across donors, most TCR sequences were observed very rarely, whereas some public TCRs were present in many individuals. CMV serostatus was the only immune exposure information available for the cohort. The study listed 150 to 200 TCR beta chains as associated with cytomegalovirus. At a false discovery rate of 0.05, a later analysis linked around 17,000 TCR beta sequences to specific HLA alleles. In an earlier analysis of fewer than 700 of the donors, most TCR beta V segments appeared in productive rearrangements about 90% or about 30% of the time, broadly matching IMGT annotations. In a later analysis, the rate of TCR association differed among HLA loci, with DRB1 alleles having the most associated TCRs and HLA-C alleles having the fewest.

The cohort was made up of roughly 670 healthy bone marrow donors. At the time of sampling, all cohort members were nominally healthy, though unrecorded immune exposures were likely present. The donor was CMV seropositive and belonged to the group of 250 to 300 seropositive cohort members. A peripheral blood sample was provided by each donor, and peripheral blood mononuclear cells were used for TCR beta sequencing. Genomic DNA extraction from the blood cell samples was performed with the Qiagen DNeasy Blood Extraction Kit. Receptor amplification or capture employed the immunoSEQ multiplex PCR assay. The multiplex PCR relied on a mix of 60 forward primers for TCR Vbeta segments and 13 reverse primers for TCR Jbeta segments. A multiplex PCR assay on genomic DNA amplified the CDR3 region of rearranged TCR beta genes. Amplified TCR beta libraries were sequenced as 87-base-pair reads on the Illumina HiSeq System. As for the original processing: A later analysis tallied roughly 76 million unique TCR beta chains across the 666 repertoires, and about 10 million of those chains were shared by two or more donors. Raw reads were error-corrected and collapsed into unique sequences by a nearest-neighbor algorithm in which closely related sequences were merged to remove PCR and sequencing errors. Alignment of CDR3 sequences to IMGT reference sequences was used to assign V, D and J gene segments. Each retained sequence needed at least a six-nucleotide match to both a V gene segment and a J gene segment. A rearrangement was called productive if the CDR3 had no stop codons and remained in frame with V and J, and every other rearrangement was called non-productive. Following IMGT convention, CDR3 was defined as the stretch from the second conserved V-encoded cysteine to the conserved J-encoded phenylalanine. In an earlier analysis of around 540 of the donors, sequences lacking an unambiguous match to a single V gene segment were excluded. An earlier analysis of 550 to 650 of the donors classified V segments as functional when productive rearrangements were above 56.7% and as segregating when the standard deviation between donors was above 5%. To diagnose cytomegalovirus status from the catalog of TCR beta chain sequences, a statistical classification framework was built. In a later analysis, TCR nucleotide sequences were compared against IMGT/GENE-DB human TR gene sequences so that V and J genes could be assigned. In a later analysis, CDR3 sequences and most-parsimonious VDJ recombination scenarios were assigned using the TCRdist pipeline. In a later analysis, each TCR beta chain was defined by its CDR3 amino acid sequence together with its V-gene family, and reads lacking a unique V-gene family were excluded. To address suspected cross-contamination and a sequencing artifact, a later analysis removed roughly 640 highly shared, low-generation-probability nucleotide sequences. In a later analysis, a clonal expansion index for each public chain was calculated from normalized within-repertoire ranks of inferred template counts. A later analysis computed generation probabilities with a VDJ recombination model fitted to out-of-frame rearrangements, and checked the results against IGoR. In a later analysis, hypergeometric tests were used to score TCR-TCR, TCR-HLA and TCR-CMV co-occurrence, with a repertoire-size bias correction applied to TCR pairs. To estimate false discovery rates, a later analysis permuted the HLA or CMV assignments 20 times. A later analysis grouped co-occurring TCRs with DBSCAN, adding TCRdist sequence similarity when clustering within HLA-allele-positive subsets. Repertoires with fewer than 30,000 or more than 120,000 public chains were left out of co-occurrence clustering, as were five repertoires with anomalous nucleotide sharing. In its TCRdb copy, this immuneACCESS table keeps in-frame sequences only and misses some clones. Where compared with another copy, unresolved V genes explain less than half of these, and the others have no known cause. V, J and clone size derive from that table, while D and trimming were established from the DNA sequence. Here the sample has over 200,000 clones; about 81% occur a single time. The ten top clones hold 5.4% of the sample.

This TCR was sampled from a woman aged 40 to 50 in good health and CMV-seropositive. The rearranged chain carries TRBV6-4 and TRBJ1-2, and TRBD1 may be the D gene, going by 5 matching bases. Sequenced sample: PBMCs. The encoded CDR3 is CASRQGGGYTF. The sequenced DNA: TGTGCCAGCAGGCAGGGTGGAGGCTACACCTTC.